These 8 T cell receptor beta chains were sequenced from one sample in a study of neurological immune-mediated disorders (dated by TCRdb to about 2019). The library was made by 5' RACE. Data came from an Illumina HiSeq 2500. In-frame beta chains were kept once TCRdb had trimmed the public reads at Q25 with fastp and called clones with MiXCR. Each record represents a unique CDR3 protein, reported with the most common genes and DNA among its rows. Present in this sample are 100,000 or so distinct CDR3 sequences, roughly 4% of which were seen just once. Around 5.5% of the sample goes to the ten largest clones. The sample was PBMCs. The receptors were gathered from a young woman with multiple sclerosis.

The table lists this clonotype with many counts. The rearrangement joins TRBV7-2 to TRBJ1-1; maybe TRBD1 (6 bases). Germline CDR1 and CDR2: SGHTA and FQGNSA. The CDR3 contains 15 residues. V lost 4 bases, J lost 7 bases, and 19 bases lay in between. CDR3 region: CASSYTPGTTFEAFF. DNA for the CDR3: TGTGCCAGCAGCTACACCCCCGGGACAACTTTTGAAGCTTTCTTT.

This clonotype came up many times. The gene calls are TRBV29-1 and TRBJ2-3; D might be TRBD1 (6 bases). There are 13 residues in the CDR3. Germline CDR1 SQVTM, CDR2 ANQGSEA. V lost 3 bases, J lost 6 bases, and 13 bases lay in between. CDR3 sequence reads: CSVDRGQTDTQYF. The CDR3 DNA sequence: TGCAGCGTTGACAGGGGCCAAACGGATACGCAGTATTTT.

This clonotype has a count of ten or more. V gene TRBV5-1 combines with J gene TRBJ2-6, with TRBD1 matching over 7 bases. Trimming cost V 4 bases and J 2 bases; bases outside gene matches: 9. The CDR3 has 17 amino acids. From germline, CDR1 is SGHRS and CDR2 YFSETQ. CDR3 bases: TGCGCCAGCAGCAAAGGACAGGCTGGTACTGGGGCCAACGTCCTGACTTTC. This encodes CASSKGQAGTGANVLTF.

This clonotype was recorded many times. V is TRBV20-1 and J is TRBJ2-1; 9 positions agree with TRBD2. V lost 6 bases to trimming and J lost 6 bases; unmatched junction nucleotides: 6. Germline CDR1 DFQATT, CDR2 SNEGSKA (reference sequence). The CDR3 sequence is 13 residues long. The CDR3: CSAGSGSVNEQFF. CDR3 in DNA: TGCAGTGCCGGTAGCGGGAGCGTCAATGAGCAGTTCTTC.

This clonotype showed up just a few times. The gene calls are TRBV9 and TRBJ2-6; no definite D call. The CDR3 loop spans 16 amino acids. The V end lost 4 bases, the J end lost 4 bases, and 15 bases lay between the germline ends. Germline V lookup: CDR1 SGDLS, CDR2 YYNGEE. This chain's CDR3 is CASSTGLTAGANVLTF. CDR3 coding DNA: TGTGCCAGCAGCACGGGCCTTACGGCGGGGGCCAACGTCCTGACTTTC.

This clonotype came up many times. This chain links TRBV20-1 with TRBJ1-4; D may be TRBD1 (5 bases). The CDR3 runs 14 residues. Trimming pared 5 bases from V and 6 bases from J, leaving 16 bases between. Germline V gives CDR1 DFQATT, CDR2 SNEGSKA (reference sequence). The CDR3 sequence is CSAGSGGRHEKLFF. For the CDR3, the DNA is TGCAGTGCTGGCTCGGGGGGGAGGCATGAAAAACTGTTTTTT.

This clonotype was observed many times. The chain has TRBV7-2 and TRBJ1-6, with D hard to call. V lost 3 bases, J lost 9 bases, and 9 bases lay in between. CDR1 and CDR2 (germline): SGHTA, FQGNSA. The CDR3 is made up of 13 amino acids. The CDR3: CASSLAYSSPLHF. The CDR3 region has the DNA TGTGCCAGCAGCTTGGCCTACTCTTCACCCCTCCACTTT. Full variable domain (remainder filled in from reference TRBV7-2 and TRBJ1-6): GAGVSQSPSNKVTEKGKDVELRCDPISGHTALYWYRQSLGQGLEFLIYFQGNSAPDKSGLPSDRFSAERTGGSVSTLTIQRTQQEDSAVYLCASSLAYSSPLHFGNGTRLTVT.

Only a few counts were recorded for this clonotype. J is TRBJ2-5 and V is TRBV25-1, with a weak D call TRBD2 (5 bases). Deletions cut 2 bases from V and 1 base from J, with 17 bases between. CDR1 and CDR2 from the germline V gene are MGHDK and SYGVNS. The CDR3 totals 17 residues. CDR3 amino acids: CASSEVRPAAIQETQYF. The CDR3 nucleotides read TGTGCCAGCAGTGAAGTTAGACCAGCGGCGATCCAAGAGACCCAGTACTTC.